The 2 T cell receptor beta chains given below trace back to one sample, sequenced in a study of T cell responses to AZD1222 COVID-19 vaccine. TCRdb's table, derived via immunoSEQ multiplex PCR, lists solely in-frame clones and lacks some. Seen here are 57,000 or so clones, about 83% observed once, and the top ten hold roughly 4%. Sequenced here: peripheral blood, sampled 28 days after the second AZD1222 dose. These receptors were collected from an adult who received the AZD1222 COVID-19 vaccine.

The rearrangement uses TRBV5-1 and TRBJ1-1; D is uncertain. Trimming took off 7 bases at V and 3 bases at J, with 16 bases between the two ends. The germline V gene has CDR1 SGHRS and CDR2 YFSETQ. The CDR3 length is 14 residues. The CDR3 DNA reads as TGCGCCAGCCTTTTGCGCCCTGACGACACTGAAGCTTTCTTT. Protein sequence: CASLLRPDDTEAFF. Variable domain in full (rest from reference TRBV5-1 and TRBJ1-1): KAGVTQTPRYLIKTRGQQVTLSCSPISGHRSVSWYQQTPGQGLQFLFEYFSETQRNKGNFPGRFSGRQFSNSRSEMNVSTLELGDSALYLCASLLRPDDTEAFFGQGTRLTVV.

The chain uses TRBV12-3 or TRBV12-4 and TRBJ1-2, with 8 nucleotides matching TRBD1. The CDR3 is made up of 13 amino acids. V shed 6 bases and J 8 bases; nucleotides not matched to a gene: 8. The CDR3 is CASSPGQGDGYTF. DNA of the CDR3: TGTGCCAGCAGCCCCGGACAGGGTGACGGCTACACCTTC.